The 23 T cell receptor beta chains below come from one sample, sequenced in a study of response to subunit inactivated influenza vaccine. TCRdb redid the calling of the RT-PCR reads with MiXCR, one entry per CDR3 protein. The data show more than 200,000 distinct CDR3 sequences, with more than 10% seen just once and more than 7% held by the top ten. Sequenced material: non-naive T cells sorted from PBMCs, taken less than 15 days before vaccination. The receptors here all came from a man aged 50-59 years who received an inactivated influenza vaccine.

This clonotype was observed many times. J is TRBJ2-5 and V is TRBV28; D uncertain. V dropped 4 bases and J dropped 7 bases, with 13 bases sitting between them. Germline V CDR1 and CDR2: MDHEN, SYDVKM. The CDR3 is 13 residues long. In DNA form, the CDR3 reads TGTGCCAGCAGTTCCGTCCAAGTTCTGACCCAGTACTTC. Protein product: CASSSVQVLTQYF.

This clonotype was detected only a few times. The V gene is TRBV20-1, the J gene TRBJ2-1; TRBD1 might be the D (5 bases). This CDR3 contains 19 residues. The V end was cut by 3 bases, the J end by 0 bases, with 24 bases between. The germline CDR1 and CDR2 sequences are DFQATT and SNEGSKA (reference sequence). The CDR3 DNA reads TGCAGTGCTAGGTCCGTGATTAGCCCCAGGGTAAGCTCCTACAATGAGCAGTTCTTC. Protein: CSARSVISPRVSSYNEQFF.

This clonotype turned up a few times. The rearrangement links TRBV20-1 to TRBJ2-7; TRBD2 matches 9 bases. J gave up 3 bases and V 0 bases, and 12 bases lay outside the gene matches. This CDR3 has 17 residues. The germline gives CDR1 DFQATT, CDR2 SNEGSKA (reference sequence). This chain's CDR3 is CSARDLGGGAAGYEQYF. The CDR3, as DNA: TGCAGTGCTAGAGATCTGGGCGGGGGGGCGGCCGGCTACGAGCAGTACTTC.

The gene calls are TRBV7-2 and TRBJ2-1; perhaps TRBD2 as D (5 bases). V was shortened by 1 base and J by 5 bases, with 15 bases between the two germline ends. The CDR3 is 16 residues long. Per the germline V gene, CDR1 is SGHTA and CDR2 is FQGNSA. The DNA of the CDR3 is TGTGCCAGCAGCTTAGATTCGAGCGGTCCCCACAATGAGCAGTTCTTC. It specifies CASSLDSSGPHNEQFF.

V is TRBV3-1 and J is TRBJ2-2, with D perhaps matching TRBD2 (5 bases). The CDR3 covers 15 residues. Trimming shortened V by 6 bases and J by 7 bases, and 18 bases separated the two germline ends. Germline CDR1 is LGHDT and CDR2 is YNNKEL (reference sequence). The CDR3 DNA sequence: TGTGCCAGCAGAAGGGCTAGCCGAAGTATCGGGGAGCTGTTTTTT. Encoded protein: CASRRASRSIGELFF.

This clonotype was found many times. The V gene is TRBV10-3, the J gene TRBJ2-4; TRBD2 is a possible D gene (6 bases). V lost 4 bases and J lost 2, with 12 bases in between. CDR3 length: 15 amino acids. Germline CDR1 is ENHRY and CDR2 is SYGVKD. The CDR3 region is CAISGGEWTKNIQYF. The CDR3, as DNA: TGTGCCATCAGTGGGGGGGAATGGACCAAAAACATTCAGTACTTC.

This clonotype was seen ten or more times. This CDR3 is CASSIGQGALDTEAFF. The CDR3 bases are TGTGCCAGCAGTATAGGCCAGGGGGCGTTGGACACTGAAGCTTTCTTT. This sequence joins TRBV7-9 and TRBJ1-1; 8 bases fit TRBD1. V gave up 6 bases and J gave up 3 bases; unmatched junction bases: 12. CDR1 is SEHNR, CDR2 FQNEAQ, per germline (reference sequence). The CDR3 is made up of 16 amino acids.

This clonotype was picked up a small number of times. The chain has TRBV6-2 or TRBV6-3 and TRBJ2-7; D is uncertain. This CDR3 comprises 11 residues. Trimming removed 7 bases at V and 0 bases at J, with 4 bases between. CDR1 and CDR2 (germline): MNHEY, SVGEGT. The CDR3 DNA is TGTGCCAGCACCGACTCCTACGAGCAGTACTTC. The encoded protein is CASTDSYEQYF.

The rearrangement uses TRBV12-3 or TRBV12-4 and TRBJ2-3; D remains ambiguous. The V end lost 3 bases, the J end lost 2 bases, and 6 bases lay between the germline ends. The CDR3 has 13 residues. The CDR3 DNA reads TGTGCCAGCAGTTTGCCCCCCACAGATACGCAGTATTTT. Protein: CASSLPPTDTQYF.

This clonotype was recorded at least ten times. The chain is built from TRBV6-1 and TRBJ1-1; D call uncertain. Trimming shortened V by 2 bases and J by 6 bases, and 10 bases separated the two germline ends. This CDR3 has 13 residues. The germline CDR1 and CDR2 sequences are MNHNS and SASEGT. The CDR3 coding sequence is TGTGCCAGCAGTGAACTAAGCAACGCTGAAGCTTTCTTT. The encoded protein is CASSELSNAEAFF.

A few counts support this clonotype. The V gene is TRBV5-1, the J gene TRBJ1-2; no definite D call. Germline CDR1 and CDR2: SGHRS and YFSETQ. This CDR3 has 14 amino acids. Trimming left V 4 bases short and J 6 bases short, with 16 bases between. The CDR3 is CASSRESLGDGYTF. The CDR3 DNA reads TGCGCCAGCAGCCGAGAGTCCCTCGGCGATGGCTACACCTTC. The whole variable domain, remainder taken from reference TRBV5-1 and TRBJ1-2, is KAGVTQTPRYLIKTRGQQVTLSCSPISGHRSVSWYQQTPGQGLQFLFEYFSETQRNKGNFPGRFSGRQFSNSRSEMNVSTLELGDSALYLCASSRESLGDGYTFGSGTRLTVV.

V gene TRBV12-3 or TRBV12-4 combines with J gene TRBJ2-2; maybe TRBD2 (6 bases). CDR3 length: 15 amino acids. V was trimmed by 7 bases and J by 0 bases, leaving 12 bases between them. In DNA, the CDR3 is TGTGCCAGCAACTCCGGGGGAGCGAACACCGGGGAGCTGTTTTTT. This codes for CASNSGGANTGELFF.

This clonotype has only a few counts. The chain has TRBV20-1 and TRBJ2-2; 8 bases agree with TRBD2. The CDR3 is 13 amino acids. J lost 7 bases, V lost 6 bases, and 7 bases had no gene match. Germline-derived CDR1 and CDR2 are DFQATT and SNEGSKA (reference sequence). The CDR3 nucleotides are TGCAGTGCCTCGAGGACTAGCCGCGGGGAGCTGTTTTTT. Translated, it gives CSASRTSRGELFF.

This clonotype was found many times. This chain connects TRBV5-6 to TRBJ1-5; TRBD1 matches at 7 bases. There are 14 residues in the CDR3. Germline V gene data show CDR1 as SGHDT and CDR2 as YYEEEE. V was clipped by 6 bases and J by 5 bases; unmatched bases: 8. CDR3 region: CASNNRDRDQPQHF. The CDR3 DNA reads TGTGCCAGCAACAACCGGGACAGAGATCAGCCCCAGCATTTT. The full variable domain, rest sourced from reference TRBV5-6 and TRBJ1-5, is DAGVTQSPTHLIKTRGQQVTLRCSPKSGHDTVSWYQQALGQGPQFIFQYYEEEERQRGNFPDRFSGHQFPNYSSELNVNALLLGDSALYLCASNNRDRDQPQHFGDGTRLSIL.

This clonotype occurred a few times. The chain couples TRBV20-1 to TRBJ2-5; D possibly matches TRBD1 or TRBD2 (5 bases each). V was cut by 3 bases and J by 1 base, with 6 bases left in between. This CDR3 has 12 residues. Germline V gives CDR1 DFQATT, CDR2 SNEGSKA (reference sequence). This chain's CDR3 is CSASGAQETQYF. CDR3 nucleotides: TGCAGTGCTAGCGGGGCCCAAGAGACCCAGTACTTC.

This rearrangement joins TRBV20-1 to TRBJ2-3; tentative D call: TRBD1 (5 bases). CDR1 DFQATT and CDR2 SNEGSKA come from the germline V gene (reference sequence). Trimming took 1 base from V and 2 from J, leaving 13 bases between them. The CDR3 has 15 residues. The CDR3 DNA follows: TGCAGTGCTAGAGGGGGCCAAATTTACACAGATACGCAGTATTTT. This translates into CSARGGQIYTDTQYF.

The chain is built from TRBV7-8 and TRBJ2-1; D not resolved. Trimming pared 4 bases from V and 6 bases from J, leaving 10 bases between. This CDR3 has 13 amino acids. Germline V lookup: CDR1 SGHVS, CDR2 FQNEAQ. The CDR3 bases are TGTGCCAGCAGCTCCCTAGTGTTCAATGAGCAGTTCTTC. It translates to CASSSLVFNEQFF.

A word on this clonotype: This could be a read error, since a much larger clone is one nucleotide away. The chain combines TRBV6-2 or TRBV6-3 with TRBJ2-7; TRBD2 agrees at 7 bases. The CDR3 has 13 residues. The germline V gene encodes CDR1 MNHEY and CDR2 SVGEGT. V lost 6 bases, J lost 2 bases, and 4 bases stayed unmatched. The CDR3 DNA follows: TGTGCCAGCAGCCGGGCGGGGGCCTACGAGCAGTACTTC. Encoded protein: CASSRAGAYEQYF.

This clonotype turned up a few times. The rearrangement joins TRBV11-2 to TRBJ2-1; a possible D gene is TRBD2 (6 bases). Trimming pared 4 bases from V and 10 bases from J, leaving 14 bases between. Per germline, CDR1 SGHAT and CDR2 FQNNGV. The CDR3 has 13 amino acids. CDR3 residues: CASSYTRDSEQFF. As DNA, the CDR3 is TGTGCCAGCAGCTACACGCGGGATAGCGAGCAGTTCTTC.

This clonotype occurred many times. J is TRBJ2-1 and V is TRBV27; 11 nucleotides align to TRBD2. CDR1 is MNHEY, CDR2 SMNVEV, per germline (reference sequence). Trimming cost V 2 bases and J 8 bases; bases outside gene matches: 5. This CDR3 region has 15 residues. The CDR3 loop is CASSLVTSGTDEQFF. CDR3 bases: TGTGCCAGCAGTTTAGTGACTAGCGGGACCGATGAGCAGTTCTTC.

This clonotype was detected a few times. The V gene is TRBV7-9, the J gene TRBJ1-1; possibly TRBD1 for D (6 bases). The germline V and J ends were trimmed by 1 base and 7 bases, with 16 bases remaining between them. Per the germline V gene, CDR1 is SEHNR and CDR2 is FQNEAQ (reference sequence). This CDR3 has 15 residues. The CDR3 coding sequence is TGTGCCAGCAGCTTAGAGGGGGGGGGATGGAGTGAAGCTTTCTTT. Its protein product is CASSLEGGGWSEAFF.

The table lists this clonotype with a few counts. The chain recombines TRBV28 with TRBJ2-1; perhaps TRBD2 as D (6 bases). CDR3 length equals 14 residues. Looked up from germline, CDR1 is MDHEN and CDR2 is SYDVKM. V lost 8 bases and J 4 bases, leaving 15 bases between the germline ends. CDR3 in DNA: TGTGCCAGCCGCCGGGGGATCATTTACAATGAGCAGTTCTTC. Its translation is CASRRGIIYNEQFF. Full variable domain (missing parts from reference TRBV28 and TRBJ2-1): DVKVTQSSRYLVKRTGEKVFLECVQDMDHENMFWYRQDPGLGLRLIYFSYDVKMKEKGDIPEGYSVSREKKERFSLILESASTNQTSMYLCASRRGIIYNEQFFGPGTRLTVL.

This clonotype was seen a few times. CDR3 nucleotides: TGTGCCAGCGCACCGGGACAGGGCCGCAATCAGCCCCAGCATTTT. This sequence encodes CASAPGQGRNQPQHF. The chain links TRBV27 to TRBJ1-5; the match to TRBD1 covers 9 bases. Trimming cost V 8 bases and J 2 bases; bases outside gene matches: 7. The CDR3 loop spans 15 amino acids. The germline V gene has CDR1 MNHEY and CDR2 SMNVEV (reference sequence).